In this sample, the clone carrying this T cell receptor beta chain turned up a few times. What it binds is not known. Sequenced by immunoSEQ multiplex PCR; TCRdb stores in-frame clones only, minus some. Counted here are some 17,000 clones, around 73% occurring once; the ten biggest clones make up around a third. Germline V gene lookup returns CDR1 MDHEN and CDR2 SYDVKM. V was clipped by 3 bases and J by 4 bases, with 6 bases between them. This CDR3 has 13 residues. Cyclophosphamide on days +3 and +4 followed busulfan-fludarabine conditioning and a marrow graft. The data belong to a study of T cells after posttransplantation cyclophosphamide. General study findings and limits: Donor-recipient repertoire similarity was low at 1-2 months, rising over year one. Blood and skin or GI T cell repertoires showed limited TRB overlap.

The J gene is TRBJ1-4, the V gene TRBV28; D is ambiguous. Here the sequenced sample was CD8+ T cells sorted from PBMCs, taken 1,800 to 2,000 days after a stem cell transplant with posttransplant cyclophosphamide. The sequence was obtained from a female patient in her forties or fifties who received an allogeneic stem cell transplant from a related donor, was CMV-positive, and had no GVHD. Some T cells here may be from the graft donor. The CDR3 bases are TGTGCCAGCAGTTTCGGCGGTAATGAAAAACTGTTTTTT. It encodes CASSFGGNEKLFF.